This T cell receptor (beta chain) was sequenced during a study of blood T cell repertoires in COVID-19. Study-wide background: Sites across the United States, Italy and Spain contributed samples from acute and convalescent COVID-19. From T cells, B-cell-depleted T cells, or PBMCs came the material, which was cDNA or gDNA.

This CDR3 is 15 amino acids long. Germline CDR1 MNHEY, CDR2 SVGAGI. The ends were cut back, 6 bases at V and 4 bases at J, with 19 bases in the middle. Per the original data handling: The authors estimated nucleated cell counts from reference gene primer amplification. Measured with immunoSEQ multiplex PCR; TCRdb has only the in-frame clones, and not every one. V, J and clone size derive from that table, while D and trimming were established from the DNA sequence. The repertoire holds under 200,000 clones, with over 70% as singletons. V gene TRBV6-5 combines with J gene TRBJ2-7; D remains unclear. This receptor was obtained from an older woman with acute or convalescent COVID-19. Sequenced: peripheral blood. The CDR3 DNA reads as TGTGCCAGCAGAACCTCCCGGTGGCAGGTGTACGAGCAGTACTTC. Protein: CASRTSRWQVYEQYF.